These 32 T cell receptor beta chains came from one sample sequenced in a study of early T cells in non-severe SARS-CoV-2 infection. One entry per CDR3 protein, called by TCRdb with MiXCR from the 5' RACE reads. The table lists 10,000 to 12,000 distinct CDR3 sequences, over 4% of them singletons. The sequenced material came from whole blood. The origin of the receptors is an adult who was a healthcare worker with PCR-confirmed SARS-CoV-2 infection or an uninfected control (not recorded which).

This clonotype appeared many times. The gene calls are TRBV10-3 and TRBJ2-1, with D possibly TRBD2 on 6 matching bases. Germline V gives CDR1 ENHRY, CDR2 SYGVKD. The ends were cut back, 3 bases at V and 5 bases at J, with 8 bases in the middle. The length of the CDR3 is 13 residues. The CDR3 DNA reads as TGTGCCATCAGTGACGCTAGCGACAATGAGCAGTTCTTC. Residues: CAISDASDNEQFF.

This clonotype was seen at least ten times. The chain is built from TRBV12-3 or TRBV12-4 and TRBJ1-4; 8 nucleotides align to TRBD1. The CDR3 extends over 15 amino acids. The V gene end was trimmed by 6 bases and the J gene end by 6 bases; junction bases not matched to a gene: 9. CDR3 residues: CASSSAGQGHEKLFF. CDR3 DNA: TGTGCCAGCAGCTCCGCTGGACAGGGCCATGAAAAACTGTTTTTT.

This clonotype was recorded many times. This chain joins TRBV5-1 and TRBJ2-5, with 8 nucleotides matching TRBD1. Trimming took 3 bases from V and 1 from J; bases not matched to a gene: 2. Germline values: CDR1 SGHRS, CDR2 YFSETQ. This CDR3 contains 14 residues. CDR3 region: CASSSTGAQETQYF. The CDR3 nucleotides are TGCGCCAGCAGCTCGACAGGGGCCCAAGAGACCCAGTACTTC.

There are many counts of this clonotype. The chain uses TRBV4-1 and TRBJ2-7, with 8 positions matching TRBD1. The CDR3 sequence is 16 residues long. Trimming took 3 bases from V and 3 from J; bases not matched to a gene: 10. Germline CDR1 reads MGHRA; CDR2 reads YSYEKL. The CDR3 DNA is TGCGCCAGCAGCCATGCACCGGGACAGGAGGTCTACGAGCAGTACTTC. It encodes CASSHAPGQEVYEQYF.

This clonotype was seen at least ten times. This sequence joins TRBV20-1 and TRBJ1-1, with unresolved D. The germline CDR1 and CDR2 sequences are DFQATT and SNEGSKA (reference sequence). The V end was cut by 3 bases, the J end by 1 base, with 12 bases between. This CDR3 comprises 14 residues. The CDR3, as DNA: TGCAGTGCTAGCTACCGGGAGGGGAACACTGAAGCTTTCTTT. As protein: CSASYREGNTEAFF.

This clonotype was seen at least ten times. This chain links TRBV29-1 with TRBJ2-7; tentatively, D is TRBD1 (5 bases). Germline assignment: CDR1 SQVTM and CDR2 ANQGSEA. This CDR3 has 13 amino acids. V lost 3 bases and J 7 bases, leaving 16 bases between the germline ends. In DNA, the CDR3 is TGCAGCGTTGATGGACAAGCCCCTTGGGAGCAGTACTTC. Its translation: CSVDGQAPWEQYF.

In this sample, this clonotype turned up many times. The V gene is TRBV7-3, the J gene TRBJ2-1; D may correspond to TRBD1 or TRBD2 (6 bases each). Germline V lookup: CDR1 SGHTA, CDR2 FQGTGA. This CDR3 is built from 16 residues. V dropped 7 bases and J dropped 1 base, with 17 bases sitting between them. CDR3 residues: CASTLMGGASYNEQFF. DNA for the CDR3: TGTGCCAGCACCCTAATGGGGGGCGCTTCCTACAATGAGCAGTTCTTC.

This clonotype was recorded many times. At one of its ends the junction is not consistent with the germline gene, which may arise from a read error. This rearrangement joins TRBV7-7 to TRBJ2-3, with 7 bases matching TRBD2. This CDR3 contains 16 residues. CDR1 and CDR2 (germline): SSHAT, FNYEAQ (reference sequence). The CDR3 bases are TGTGCTAGCAGCCCAACCGGGGCAGGGAGGGCAGATACGCAGTATTTT. This gives the protein CASSPTGAGRADTQYF.

This clonotype showed up just a few times. CDR3 DNA sequence: TGTGCCAGCAGCTTATCTTCCCCCGTGGAAGCTTTCTTT. Encoded protein: CASSLSSPVEAFF. The chain is built from TRBV11-2 and TRBJ1-1; D remains unclear. Looked up from germline, CDR1 is SGHAT and CDR2 is FQNNGV. Trimming pared 2 bases from V and 8 bases from J, leaving 12 bases between. This CDR3 comprises 13 residues.

The sample holds many counts of this clonotype. The V gene is TRBV27, the J gene TRBJ2-1; D possibly corresponds to TRBD2 (6 bases). From germline, CDR1 is MNHEY and CDR2 SMNVEV (reference sequence). CDR3 length equals 17 residues. V gave up 3 bases and J gave up 4 bases, with 19 bases separating them. The CDR3 loop reads CASSLEGPPRGYNEQFF. CDR3 bases: TGTGCCAGCAGTTTGGAGGGTCCCCCTCGGGGATACAATGAGCAGTTCTTC.

There are many counts of this clonotype. The chain is built from TRBV3-1 and TRBJ2-7; 8 positions match TRBD1. Germline V gives CDR1 LGHDT, CDR2 YNNKEL (reference sequence). CDR3 length: 15 amino acids. The junction had 6 bases not matched to a gene; V was cut back by 4 bases and J by 1 base. The CDR3 sequence: CASSRRTGISYEQYF. In DNA, the CDR3 is TGTGCCAGCAGCCGACGGACAGGGATATCCTACGAGCAGTACTTC.

This clonotype was counted many times. This chain joins TRBV29-1 and TRBJ2-2; the D gene is possibly TRBD2 (6 bases). The germline V and J ends were trimmed by 4 bases and 9 bases, with 12 bases remaining between them. In germline, CDR1 is SQVTM, CDR2 ANQGSEA. There are 12 residues in the CDR3. CDR3 amino acids: CSVGAEGRELFF. The CDR3 DNA reads as TGCAGCGTTGGAGCGGAGGGCCGGGAGCTGTTTTTT.

This clonotype was seen many times. The CDR3 loop is CASSRAQETQYF. The CDR3, as DNA: TGTGCCAGCAGCCGTGCCCAAGAGACCCAGTACTTC. This chain uses TRBV5-5 with TRBJ2-5; no firm D call. CDR1 is SGHKS and CDR2 is YYEKEE in the germline V gene (reference sequence). Trimming cost V 4 bases and J 1 base, with 5 bases left between them. The CDR3 totals 12 residues.

This clonotype was seen repeatedly, ten times or more. The chain uses TRBV20-1 and TRBJ1-2; no clear D. Germline V gives CDR1 DFQATT, CDR2 SNEGSKA (reference sequence). CDR3 length: 11 amino acids. V was trimmed by 4 bases and J by 6 bases, leaving 9 bases between them. The CDR3, as DNA: TGCAGTGCTAAGGGCTCAGATGGCTACACCTTC. This encodes CSAKGSDGYTF.

By frequency in the sample, this clonotype is medium-sized (0.01 to 0.1%). The chain is built from TRBV29-1 and TRBJ2-1; 8 nucleotides align to TRBD1. The CDR3 sequence is 13 residues long. Trimming took 4 bases from V and 7 from J; bases not matched to a gene: 6. CDR1 and CDR2 (germline): SQVTM, ANQGSEA. CDR3 in amino acids: CSVGPTGVNEQFF. The DNA of the CDR3 is TGCAGCGTTGGGCCGACAGGGGTGAATGAGCAGTTCTTC.

This clonotype was observed at least ten times. The V and J genes are TRBV7-8 and TRBJ1-4; the D is unclear. This CDR3 comprises 14 residues. Germline CDR1 and CDR2: SGHVS and FQNEAQ. The V and J ends lost 1 base and 4 bases respectively, with 7 bases between them. This CDR3 is CASSLGRVNEKLFF. The DNA for the CDR3 is TGTGCCAGCAGCTTAGGTCGGGTTAATGAAAAACTGTTTTTT.

This clonotype has only a few counts. The V gene is TRBV20-1, the J gene TRBJ1-5; no clear D. The CDR3 length is 13 residues. CDR1 DFQATT and CDR2 SNEGSKA come from the germline V gene (reference sequence). V gave up 4 bases and J gave up 4 bases, with 11 bases separating them. Here the CDR3 reads CSATRPVNQPQHF. For the CDR3, the DNA is TGCAGTGCTACCAGACCGGTAAATCAGCCCCAGCATTTT.

This clonotype is judged medium-sized. The chain employs TRBV7-2 and TRBJ2-7, with 8 bases that match TRBD1. This CDR3 contains 15 residues. V was pared by 5 bases and J by 0 bases, with 6 bases of the junction left unmatched. Per the germline V gene, CDR1 is SGHTA and CDR2 is FQGNSA. Here the CDR3 reads CASSMSGGASYEQYF. The DNA of the CDR3 is TGTGCCAGCAGCATGTCAGGGGGCGCCTCCTACGAGCAGTACTTC.

This clonotype was seen at least ten times. The rearrangement joins TRBV7-9 to TRBJ2-7, with no clear D. This CDR3 is 12 amino acids long. The germline CDR1 and CDR2 sequences are SEHNR and FQNEAQ (reference sequence). Deletions cut 5 bases from V and 4 bases from J, with 9 bases between. This CDR3 reads CASSPETYEQYF. CDR3 nucleotides: TGTGCCAGCAGCCCCGAGACTTACGAGCAGTACTTC.

This chain uses TRBV4-1 with TRBJ1-6; D call uncertain. Germline V lookup: CDR1 MGHRA, CDR2 YSYEKL. V was shortened by 0 bases and J by 5 bases, with 8 bases between the two germline ends. This CDR3 comprises 15 residues. The CDR3 coding sequence is TGCGCCAGCAGCCAAGATCGCGGGAATAATTCACCCCTCCACTTT. It encodes CASSQDRGNNSPLHF.

This clonotype came up many times. V and J are TRBV7-2 and TRBJ2-2; unclear D gene. The germline CDR1 and CDR2 sequences are SGHTA and FQGNSA. The CDR3 is 15 amino acids. V dropped 1 base and J dropped 1 base, with 7 bases sitting between them. The CDR3 protein is CASSLDYLNTGELFF. The CDR3 nucleotides are TGTGCCAGCAGCTTAGACTACCTGAACACCGGGGAGCTGTTTTTT. The variable domain in full, with the rest retrieved from reference TRBV7-2 and TRBJ2-2, is GAGVSQSPSNKVTEKGKDVELRCDPISGHTALYWYRQSLGQGLEFLIYFQGNSAPDKSGLPSDRFSAERTGGSVSTLTIQRTQQEDSAVYLCASSLDYLNTGELFFGEGSRLTVL.

In this sample, this clonotype turned up many times. V usage is TRBV6-6 and J usage is TRBJ1-3; 9 bases match TRBD1. V lost 4 bases, J lost 4 bases, and 8 bases stayed unmatched. The CDR3 spans 16 residues. Per the germline V gene, CDR1 is MNHNY and CDR2 is SVGAGI (reference sequence). CDR3 nucleotide sequence: TGTGCCAGCAGTTCTAACGCGGGACAGGGAGGAAACACCATATATTTT. This encodes CASSSNAGQGGNTIYF.

This clonotype was detected ten times or more. V is TRBV10-3 and J is TRBJ2-7; D is uncertain. Trimming shortened V by 6 bases and J by 4 bases, and 13 bases separated the two germline ends. The CDR3 is made up of 13 amino acids. The germline V gene has CDR1 ENHRY and CDR2 SYGVKD. The CDR3 region is CAISHEDSYEQYF. The DNA for the CDR3 is TGTGCCATCAGCCACGAGGATTCGTACGAGCAGTACTTC.

This clonotype has at least ten counts. The chain uses TRBV7-9 and TRBJ1-3; 8 bases fit TRBD1. The CDR3 runs to 15 residues. Germline V gives CDR1 SEHNR, CDR2 FQNEAQ (reference sequence). V dropped 0 bases and J dropped 4; count of bases not matched to a gene: 2. CDR3 bases: TGTGCCAGCAGCTTAGCCGGGGACAGGGGAAACACCATATATTTT. It encodes CASSLAGDRGNTIYF.

In its sample, this clonotype was seen many times. The chain has TRBV7-6 and TRBJ2-2; D not certain. This CDR3 contains 12 residues. The germline V gene has CDR1 SGHVS and CDR2 FNYEAQ. V was cut by 1 base and J by 8 bases, with 5 bases left in between. Here the CDR3 reads CASSLGQGELFF. CDR3 sequence (DNA): TGTGCCAGCAGCTTAGGGCAGGGGGAGCTGTTTTTT.

This clonotype came up a few times. The chain has TRBV7-8 and TRBJ2-3; 11 nucleotides match TRBD2. V lost 1 base, J lost 6 bases, and 3 bases stayed unmatched. Germline CDR1 is SGHVS and CDR2 is FQNEAQ. This CDR3 is 15 amino acids long. CDR3 in DNA: TGTGCCAGCAGCTTAGATACTAGCGGGGGTGATACGCAGTATTTT. It encodes CASSLDTSGGDTQYF. Combining the CDR3 with reference TRBV7-8 and TRBJ2-3 gives the whole variable domain GAGVSQSPRYKVAKRGQDVALRCDPISGHVSLFWYQQALGQGPEFLTYFQNEAQLDKSGLPSDRFFAERPEGSVSTLKIQRTQQEDSAVYLCASSLDTSGGDTQYFGPGTRLTVL.

The table lists this clonotype with many counts. The rearrangement uses TRBV7-9 and TRBJ2-2; D call uncertain. The CDR3 is made up of 16 amino acids. Germline assignment: CDR1 SEHNR and CDR2 FQNEAQ (reference sequence). Between the trimmed V and J ends, which lost 8 bases and 0 bases, there was a span of 16 bases. The chain's CDR3 is CASGRMPLSNTGELFF. The CDR3 DNA follows: TGTGCCAGCGGCCGGATGCCCTTATCGAACACCGGGGAGCTGTTTTTT.

This clonotype came up many times. The rearrangement joins TRBV6-2 or TRBV6-3 to TRBJ2-3, with 9 bases fitting TRBD2. J gave up 0 bases and V 5 bases, and 3 bases lay outside the gene matches. Germline V gene sequence: CDR1 MNHEY, CDR2 SVGEGT. This CDR3 is built from 15 residues. CDR3 nucleotide sequence: TGTGCCAGCAGTATGGGACTAGCTAGCACAGATACGCAGTATTTT. This sequence encodes CASSMGLASTDTQYF.

This clonotype was detected ten times or more. CDR3 sequence (DNA): TGCAGTGCCCCGGTGGGAAGGTCGGATGAGCAGTTCTTC. Translated: CSAPVGRSDEQFF. The rearrangement joins TRBV20-1 to TRBJ2-1; D unclear. The germline gives CDR1 DFQATT, CDR2 SNEGSKA (reference sequence). CDR3 length: 13 amino acids. Deletions cut 6 bases from V and 8 bases from J, with 17 bases between.

This clonotype was counted ten times or more. At one end, the junction sequence differs from germline, possibly due to a read error. The chain carries TRBV12-3 or TRBV12-4 and TRBJ2-2, with D maybe TRBD1 (6 bases). The CDR3 is 13 amino acids. CDR3 sequence: CAGRGTNTGELFF. In DNA, the CDR3 is TGTGCCGGCAGGGGAACGAACACCGGGGAGCTGTTTTTT.

By its share, this clonotype is medium-sized. The V and J genes are TRBV5-1 and TRBJ1-6; 8 positions match TRBD1. Germline values: CDR1 SGHRS, CDR2 YFSETQ. The CDR3 is 15 amino acids. Germline trimming cut 1 base from V and 7 bases from J; bases unmatched to any gene: 4. The CDR3 DNA is TGCGCCAGCAGCTTGCAGGGGGCGGGGAATTCACCCCTCCACTTT. Amino acids: CASSLQGAGNSPLHF.

The chain recombines TRBV20-1 with TRBJ1-1, with no clear D. Germline V lookup: CDR1 DFQATT, CDR2 SNEGSKA (reference sequence). The CDR3 has 14 residues. V shed 3 bases and J shed 1 base, with 12 bases lying between them. The CDR3 reads CSARKTNTNTEAFF. CDR3 in DNA: TGCAGTGCTAGGAAGACAAATACGAACACTGAAGCTTTCTTT.